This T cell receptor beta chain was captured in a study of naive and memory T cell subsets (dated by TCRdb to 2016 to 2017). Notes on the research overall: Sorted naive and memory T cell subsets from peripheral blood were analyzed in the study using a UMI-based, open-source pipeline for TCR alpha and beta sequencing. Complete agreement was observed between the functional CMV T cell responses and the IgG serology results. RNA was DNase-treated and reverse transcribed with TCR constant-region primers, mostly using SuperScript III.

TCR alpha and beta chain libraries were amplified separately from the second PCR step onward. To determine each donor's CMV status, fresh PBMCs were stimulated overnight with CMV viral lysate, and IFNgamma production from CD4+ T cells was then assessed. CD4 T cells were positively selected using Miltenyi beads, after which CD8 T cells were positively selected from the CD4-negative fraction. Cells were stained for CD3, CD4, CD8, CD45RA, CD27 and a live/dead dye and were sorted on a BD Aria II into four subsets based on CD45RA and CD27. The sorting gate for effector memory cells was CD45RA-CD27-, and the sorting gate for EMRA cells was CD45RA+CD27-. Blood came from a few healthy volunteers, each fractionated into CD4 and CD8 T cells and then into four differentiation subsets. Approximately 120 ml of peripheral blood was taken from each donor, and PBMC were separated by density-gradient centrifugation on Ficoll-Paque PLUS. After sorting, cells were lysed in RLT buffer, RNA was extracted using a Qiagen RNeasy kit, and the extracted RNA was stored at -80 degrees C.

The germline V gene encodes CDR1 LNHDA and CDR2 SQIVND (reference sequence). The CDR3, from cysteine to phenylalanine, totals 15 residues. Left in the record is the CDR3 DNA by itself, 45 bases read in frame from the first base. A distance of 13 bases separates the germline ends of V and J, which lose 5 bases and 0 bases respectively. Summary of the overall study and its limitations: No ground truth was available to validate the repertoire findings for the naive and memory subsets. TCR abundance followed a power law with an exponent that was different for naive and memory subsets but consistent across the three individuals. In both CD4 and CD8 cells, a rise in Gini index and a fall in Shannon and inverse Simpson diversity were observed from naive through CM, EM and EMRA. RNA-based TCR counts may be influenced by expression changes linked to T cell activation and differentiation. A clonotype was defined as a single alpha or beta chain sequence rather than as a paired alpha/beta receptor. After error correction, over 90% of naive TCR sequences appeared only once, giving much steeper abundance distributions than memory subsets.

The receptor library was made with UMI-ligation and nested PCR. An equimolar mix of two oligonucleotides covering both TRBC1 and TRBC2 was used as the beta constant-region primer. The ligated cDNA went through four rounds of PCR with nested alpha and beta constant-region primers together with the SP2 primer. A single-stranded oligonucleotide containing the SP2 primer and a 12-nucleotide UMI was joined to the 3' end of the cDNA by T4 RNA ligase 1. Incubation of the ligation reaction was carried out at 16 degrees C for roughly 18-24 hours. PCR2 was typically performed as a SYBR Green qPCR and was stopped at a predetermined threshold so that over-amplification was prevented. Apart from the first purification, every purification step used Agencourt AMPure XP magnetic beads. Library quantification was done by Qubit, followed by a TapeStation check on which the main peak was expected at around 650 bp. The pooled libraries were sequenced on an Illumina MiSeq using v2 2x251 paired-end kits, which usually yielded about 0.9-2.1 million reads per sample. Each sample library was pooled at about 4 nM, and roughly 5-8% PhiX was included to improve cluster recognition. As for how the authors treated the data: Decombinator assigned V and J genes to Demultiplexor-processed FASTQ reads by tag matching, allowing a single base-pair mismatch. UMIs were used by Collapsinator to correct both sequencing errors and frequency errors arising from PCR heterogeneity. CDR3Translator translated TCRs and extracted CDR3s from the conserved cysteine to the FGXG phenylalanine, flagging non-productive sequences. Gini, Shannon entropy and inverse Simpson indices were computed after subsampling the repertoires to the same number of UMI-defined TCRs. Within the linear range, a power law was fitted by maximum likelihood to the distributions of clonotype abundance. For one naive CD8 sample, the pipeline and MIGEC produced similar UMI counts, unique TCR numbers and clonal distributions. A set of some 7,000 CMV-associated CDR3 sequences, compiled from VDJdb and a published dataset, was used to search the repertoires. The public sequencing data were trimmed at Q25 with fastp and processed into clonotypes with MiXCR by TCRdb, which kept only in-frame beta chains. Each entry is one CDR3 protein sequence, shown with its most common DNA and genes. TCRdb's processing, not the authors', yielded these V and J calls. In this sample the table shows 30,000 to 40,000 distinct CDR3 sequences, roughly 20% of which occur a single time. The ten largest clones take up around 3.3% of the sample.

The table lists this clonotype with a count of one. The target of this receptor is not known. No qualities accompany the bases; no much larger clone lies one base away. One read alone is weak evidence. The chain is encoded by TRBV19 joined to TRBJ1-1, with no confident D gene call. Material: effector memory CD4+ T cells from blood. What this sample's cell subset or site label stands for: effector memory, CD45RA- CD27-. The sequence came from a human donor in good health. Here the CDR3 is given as CASSPVGTMNTEAFF. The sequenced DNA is TGTGCCAGTAGTCCAGTCGGAACAATGAACACTGAAGCTTTCTTT.